The rows below give T cell receptor beta chains drawn from one sample of a study of patients and donors after allogeneic stem cell transplantation. TCRdb re-called the RT-PCR reads with MiXCR, one entry per CDR3 protein. The data contain 390,000 or so distinct CDR3 sequences, about a sixth of them singletons. The sample taken for sequencing was blood, either unsorted or a sorted T cell fraction (not recorded which). Receptors originate from a human donor who was either an allogeneic HSCT recipient or a stem cell or donor lymphocyte infusion donor (not recorded which). It is not recorded whose cells these are; they may come from a transplant donor. CDR3s include the opening cysteine and the closing phenylalanine or tryptophan. D genes are given only for firm matches. Only some rows state a clone size, as once, few, many or a class for expanded clones.

V gene: TRBV29-1; J gene: TRBJ2-1; D gene: -; clone size: few; CDR3 DNA: TGCAGCGTTGAGAAGCAGGCTCTATCCTACAATGAGCAGTTCTTC; CDR3 protein: CSVEKQALSYNEQFF
V gene: TRBV28; J gene: TRBJ2-7; D gene: TRBD1; clone size: -; CDR3 DNA: TGTGCCAGCAGTTTAAATTCATTAGGGGACAGGGCCTACGAGCAGTACTTC; CDR3 protein: CASSLNSLGDRAYEQYF
V gene: TRBV27; J gene: TRBJ2-7; D gene: TRBD1; clone size: -; CDR3 DNA: TGTGCCAGCAGTTCGGGGACAGGGGTATACTTC; CDR3 protein: CASSSGTGVYF
V gene: TRBV6-1; J gene: TRBJ1-1; D gene: -; clone size: few; CDR3 DNA: TGTGCCAGCAACCCGACAGCAATGAACACTGAAGCTTTCTTT; CDR3 protein: CASNPTAMNTEAFF
V gene: TRBV27; J gene: TRBJ1-1; D gene: TRBD1; clone size: few; CDR3 DNA: TGTGCCAGCACCAACGCAGGACAGGGGGCTGAAGCTTTCTTT; CDR3 protein: CASTNAGQGAEAFF
V gene: TRBV5-5; J gene: TRBJ2-3; D gene: -; clone size: -; CDR3 DNA: TGTGCCAGCAGCCTTGACTATGATACGCAGTATTTT; CDR3 protein: CASSLDYDTQYF
V gene: TRBV13; J gene: TRBJ1-3; D gene: -; clone size: few; CDR3 DNA: TGTGCCAGCAGCTTAGGTAGGGGATCAGCTGGAAACACCATATATTTT; CDR3 protein: CASSLGRGSAGNTIYF
V gene: TRBV20-1; J gene: TRBJ1-2; D gene: -; clone size: -; CDR3 DNA: TGCAGTGCTAGGGCCCGGGCCATTAACTATGGCTACACCTTC; CDR3 protein: CSARARAINYGYTF
V gene: TRBV7-8; J gene: TRBJ2-7; D gene: -; clone size: once; CDR3 DNA: TGTGCCAGCAGGTCGGGCCGCCACGAGCAGTACTTC; CDR3 protein: CASRSGRHEQYF
V gene: TRBV5-5; J gene: TRBJ1-1; D gene: -; clone size: -; CDR3 DNA: TGTGCCAGCAGCCAGGGACGGATGCTCATGAACACTGAAGCTTTCTTT; CDR3 protein: CASSQGRMLMNTEAFF
V gene: TRBV24-1; J gene: TRBJ1-2; D gene: -; clone size: -; CDR3 DNA: TGTGCCACCAGTGATTCGAGGAGGGGCTACACCTTC; CDR3 protein: CATSDSRRGYTF
V gene: TRBV18; J gene: TRBJ1-2; D gene: -; clone size: -; CDR3 DNA: TGTGCCAGCTCACCACCGTCGGGGGCGAAAGGCTACACCTTC; CDR3 protein: CASSPPSGAKGYTF
V gene: TRBV20-1; J gene: TRBJ2-3; D gene: TRBD2; clone size: few; CDR3 DNA: TGCAGTGCTAGAAGAGCGGGGGGGCGAGATACGCAGTATTTT; CDR3 protein: CSARRAGGRDTQYF
V gene: TRBV14; J gene: TRBJ1-1; D gene: -; clone size: -; CDR3 DNA: TGTGCCAGCAGCGTATTAAGGGATCCCCTGAACACTGAAGCTTTCTTT; CDR3 protein: CASSVLRDPLNTEAFF
V gene: TRBV12-3/TRBV12-4; J gene: TRBJ2-2; D gene: TRBD1; clone size: -; CDR3 DNA: TGTGCCAGCAGAAATCCGGGACAGGGGATTATGGGGGAGCTGTTTTTT; CDR3 protein: CASRNPGQGIMGELFF
V gene: TRBV11-2; J gene: TRBJ2-3; D gene: -; clone size: -; CDR3 DNA: TGTGCCAGCAGCCCCACCCAGACCAATCGCACAGATACGCAGTATTTT; CDR3 protein: CASSPTQTNRTDTQYF
V gene: TRBV20-1; J gene: TRBJ2-1; D gene: TRBD2; clone size: -; CDR3 DNA: TGCAGTGCTAGTATTTCGGGAGGGTACAATGAGCAGTTCTTC; CDR3 protein: CSASISGGYNEQFF
V gene: TRBV4-1; J gene: TRBJ2-5; D gene: -; clone size: few; CDR3 DNA: TGCGCCAGCAGCCCGGGGGGCCGCACTCAAGAGACCCAGTACTTC; CDR3 protein: CASSPGGRTQETQYF
V gene: TRBV13; J gene: TRBJ2-7; D gene: -; clone size: few; CDR3 DNA: TGTGCCAGCAGCTTATGGGGAGAATCATTCAAAACCTACGAGCAGTACTTC; CDR3 protein: CASSLWGESFKTYEQYF
V gene: TRBV2; J gene: TRBJ1-1; D gene: -; clone size: once; CDR3 DNA: TGTGCCAGCAGTGTGGCCATGGGGGACACTGAAGCTTTCTTT; CDR3 protein: CASSVAMGDTEAFF
V gene: TRBV28; J gene: TRBJ2-5; D gene: -; clone size: -; CDR3 DNA: TGTGCCAGCGTATCATTGGGGGAGACCCAGTACTTC; CDR3 protein: CASVSLGETQYF
V gene: TRBV12-3/TRBV12-4; J gene: TRBJ1-2; D gene: TRBD1; clone size: -; CDR3 DNA: TGTGCCAGCAGGTCCGACAGGGTAATCGGCTACACCTTC; CDR3 protein: CASRSDRVIGYTF
V gene: TRBV5-1; J gene: TRBJ2-7; D gene: TRBD1; clone size: few; CDR3 DNA: TGCGCCAGCAGCTTGATCGGACAGGGCTACGAGCAGTACTTC; CDR3 protein: CASSLIGQGYEQYF
V gene: TRBV5-5; J gene: TRBJ1-5; D gene: -; clone size: -; CDR3 DNA: TGTGCCAGCAGCACCAGGGACTTTGGCAATCAGCCCCAGCATTTT; CDR3 protein: CASSTRDFGNQPQHF
V gene: TRBV24-1; J gene: TRBJ2-7; D gene: TRBD1; clone size: -; CDR3 DNA: TGTGCCACCAGTGAAGCCGTGACAGGGGAGCAGTACTTC; CDR3 protein: CATSEAVTGEQYF
V gene: TRBV19; J gene: TRBJ2-3; D gene: TRBD1; clone size: few; CDR3 DNA: TGTGCCAGTAGTATTGGCAGGGGGACGGATACGCAGTATTTT; CDR3 protein: CASSIGRGTDTQYF
V gene: TRBV12-3/TRBV12-4; J gene: TRBJ2-7; D gene: -; clone size: many; CDR3 DNA: TGTGCCAGCAGTTTAACTACGGAGCAGTACTTC; CDR3 protein: CASSLTTEQYF
V gene: TRBV6-2/TRBV6-3; J gene: TRBJ1-5; D gene: -; clone size: few; CDR3 DNA: TGTGCCAGCACGAGGGGTGGGCCCCAGCATTTT; CDR3 protein: CASTRGGPQHF
V gene: TRBV7-2; J gene: TRBJ2-3; D gene: -; clone size: many; CDR3 DNA: TGTGCCAGCAGCTTAGTGTCGGGAACAGATACGCAGTATTTT; CDR3 protein: CASSLVSGTDTQYF
V gene: TRBV14; J gene: TRBJ1-6; D gene: -; clone size: few; CDR3 DNA: TGTGCCAGCAGCCAAGATATTCGGAGGTCACCCCTCCACTTT; CDR3 protein: CASSQDIRRSPLHF
V gene: TRBV30; J gene: TRBJ2-5; D gene: TRBD2; clone size: few; CDR3 DNA: TGTGCCTGGAGTAGTTTCGGGAGGGGAGAAGAGACCCAGTACTTC; CDR3 protein: CAWSSFGRGEETQYF
V gene: TRBV12-3/TRBV12-4; J gene: TRBJ2-2; D gene: -; clone size: -; CDR3 DNA: TGTGCCAGCAGTTTTCATGGGGCCGCGAACACCGGGGAGCTGTTTTTT; CDR3 protein: CASSFHGAANTGELFF
V gene: TRBV6-5; J gene: TRBJ2-7; D gene: -; clone size: -; CDR3 DNA: TGTGCCAGCAGTTACCCCGGACAGTACTACGAGCAGTACTTC; CDR3 protein: CASSYPGQYYEQYF